These 10 T cell receptor beta chains were sequenced from one sample in a study of cytomegalovirus exposure and HLA in healthy donors. Researchers ran the PCR with 60 Vbeta and 13 Jbeta primers. Clones were sequenced by immunoSEQ multiplex PCR, and TCRdb holds only the in-frame ones, with some missing. The table has roughly 120,000 clones, around 73% seen once. The specimen was PBMCs. The receptor source for this set is a woman in her twenties or thirties in good health and CMV-seropositive.

This chain links TRBV30 with TRBJ1-1, with no clear D. Germline assignment: CDR1 GTSNPN and CDR2 SVGIG (reference sequence). This CDR3 is 12 amino acids long. Between the trimmed V and J ends, which lost 1 base and 1 base, there was a span of 4 bases. CDR3: CAWSDGNTEAFF. CDR3 bases: TGTGCCTGGAGTGACGGGAACACTGAAGCTTTCTTT.

This chain connects TRBV27 to TRBJ1-4, with TRBD1 matching 7 bases. Germline values: CDR1 MNHEY, CDR2 SMNVEV (reference sequence). This CDR3 spans 14 amino acids. V dropped 4 bases and J dropped 7; count of bases not matched to a gene: 6. The CDR3 nucleotides are TGTGCCAGCAGTTATACAGGGGTTGGTGAAAAACTGTTTTTT. Translated, it gives CASSYTGVGEKLFF.

This chain joins TRBV5-1 and TRBJ2-7, with 12 bases identical to TRBD1. J lost 7 bases, V lost 3 bases, and 5 bases had no gene match. The CDR3 has 14 amino acids. Germline V lookup: CDR1 SGHRS, CDR2 YFSETQ. For the CDR3, the DNA is TGCGCCAGCAGCTCGGGACAGGGGGCTTATGAGCAGTACTTC. It specifies CASSSGQGAYEQYF.

This clone was found once. The CDR3 reads CASSHTGTVYEQYF. CDR3 sequence (DNA): TGTGCCAGCAGCCACACCGGGACAGTCTACGAGCAGTACTTC. This chain links TRBV11-2 with TRBJ2-7; 7 nucleotides agree with TRBD1. Germline V gene data show CDR1 as SGHAT and CDR2 as FQNNGV. The CDR3 is made up of 14 amino acids. With 5 bases clipped from V and 3 bases from J, the junction kept 7 bases outside the gene matches.

This chain links TRBV19 with TRBJ1-5, with 10 bases matching TRBD1. The CDR3 is 16 residues long. Germline values: CDR1 LNHDA, CDR2 SQIVND (reference sequence). The V and J ends lost 9 bases and 1 base, in that order; junction bases with no gene match: 9. The CDR3 sequence is CASRDRGQTSNQPQHF. DNA of the CDR3: TGTGCCAGCCGAGACAGGGGGCAGACAAGCAATCAGCCCCAGCATTTT.

For the CDR3, the DNA is TGTGCCATCAGTGAAGCTCCAGGGGGCTTGCACACTGAAGCTTTCTTT. As protein: CAISEAPGGLHTEAFF. The rearrangement links TRBV10-3 to TRBJ1-1, with 8 bases matching TRBD1. Trimming at V came to 3 bases and at J to 3 bases, leaving 9 bases not matched to a gene. The CDR3 is 16 amino acids. CDR1 and CDR2 (germline): ENHRY, SYGVKD.

The rearrangement joins TRBV2 to TRBJ1-1; TRBD1 is a possible D gene (6 bases). V was cut by 10 bases and J by 1 base, with 16 bases left in between. Germline values: CDR1 SNHLY, CDR2 FYNNEI. The CDR3 has 14 amino acids. The CDR3 bases are TGTGCCACCCACCGGTCAGGGGAGAACACTGAAGCTTTCTTT. Translation: CATHRSGENTEAFF.

The CDR3 region is CASSSLAIQETQYF. Written as DNA, the CDR3 is TGTGCCAGCAGTTCACTAGCGATTCAAGAGACCCAGTACTTC. The V and J genes are TRBV11-1 and TRBJ2-5, with 7 bases identical to TRBD2. Germline V gene data show CDR1 as SGHAT and CDR2 as FQDESV (reference sequence). This CDR3 is built from 14 residues. Trimming removed 6 bases from V and 2 bases from J; junction bases left unmatched: 6.

J is TRBJ1-1 and V is TRBV9, with TRBD1 identical over 10 bases. The CDR3 contains 14 residues. The germline gives CDR1 SGDLS, CDR2 YYNGEE. V lost 0 bases and J lost 11; bases outside the gene matches: 7. The CDR3 spells CASSVGGDRGKAFF. The CDR3 bases are TGTGCCAGCAGCGTAGGAGGGGACAGGGGTAAGGCTTTCTTT. Based on the CDR3 plus reference TRBV9 and TRBJ1-1, the full variable domain is DSGVTQTPKHLITATGQRVTLRCSPRSGDLSVYWYQQSLDQGLQFLIQYYNGEERAKGNILERFSAQQFPDLHSELNLSSLELGDSALYFCASSVGGDRGKAFFGQGTRLTVV.

The chain carries TRBV2 and TRBJ2-1; D is unclear. V lost 8 bases and J lost 0, with 8 bases in between. Germline loops: CDR1 SNHLY, CDR2 FYNNEI. There are 13 residues in the CDR3. CDR3 nucleotides: TGTGCCAGCGAAAGCGACTCCTACAATGAGCAGTTCTTC. As protein: CASESDSYNEQFF.